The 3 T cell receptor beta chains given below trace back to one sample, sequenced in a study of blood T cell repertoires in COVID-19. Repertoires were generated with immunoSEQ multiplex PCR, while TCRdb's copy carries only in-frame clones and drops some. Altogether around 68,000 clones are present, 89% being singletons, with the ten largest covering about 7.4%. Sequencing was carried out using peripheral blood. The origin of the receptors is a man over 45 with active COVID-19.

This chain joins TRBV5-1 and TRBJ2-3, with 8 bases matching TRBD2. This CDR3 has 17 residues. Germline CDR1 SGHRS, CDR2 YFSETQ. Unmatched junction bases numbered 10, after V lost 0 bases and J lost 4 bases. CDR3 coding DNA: TGCGCCAGCAGCTTGGTACCCGAACCGGGACTAGCAGATACGCAGTATTTT. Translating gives CASSLVPEPGLADTQYF.

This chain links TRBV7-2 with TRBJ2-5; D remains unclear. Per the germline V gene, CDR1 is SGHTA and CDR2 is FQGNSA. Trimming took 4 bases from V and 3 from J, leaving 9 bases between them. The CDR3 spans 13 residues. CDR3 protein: CASSSRYKETQYF. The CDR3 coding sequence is TGTGCCAGCAGCTCTAGGTATAAAGAGACCCAGTACTTC.

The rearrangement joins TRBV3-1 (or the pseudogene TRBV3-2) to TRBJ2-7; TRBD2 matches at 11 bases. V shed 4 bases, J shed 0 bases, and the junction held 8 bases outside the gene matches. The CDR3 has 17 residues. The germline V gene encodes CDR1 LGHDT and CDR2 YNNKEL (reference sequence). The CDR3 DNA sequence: TGTGCCAGCAGCCGCACTAGCGGGGGCCGTCACTCCTACGAGCAGTACTTC. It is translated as CASSRTSGGRHSYEQYF.